The 6 T cell receptor beta chains given below trace back to one sample, sequenced in a study of T cells of healthy individuals. One entry per CDR3 protein, called by TCRdb with MiXCR from the 5' RACE reads. Here the sample spans 100,000 or so distinct CDR3 sequences, approximately 15% being singletons. These receptors were obtained from a human donor in good health.

Ten or more counts support this clonotype. This chain joins TRBV29-1 and TRBJ2-7, with 8 positions matching TRBD1. The V and J ends lost 2 bases and 7 bases, in that order; junction bases with no gene match: 4. Germline V gene sequence: CDR1 SQVTM, CDR2 ANQGSEA. The CDR3 loop spans 12 amino acids. In nucleotides, the CDR3 is TGCAGCGTTGAAAGATGGACAGGGGAGCAGTACTTC. Its translation is CSVERWTGEQYF.

This clonotype was counted a few times. The chain carries TRBV20-1 and TRBJ2-5; TRBD2 might be the D (6 bases). Germline V CDR1 and CDR2: DFQATT, SNEGSKA (reference sequence). CDR3 length: 13 amino acids. Between the trimmed V and J ends, which lost 1 base and 3 bases, there was a span of 9 bases. The CDR3, as DNA: TGCAGTGCTAGAGTGGGGGGAAAAGAGACCCAGTACTTC. This encodes CSARVGGKETQYF.

This chain links TRBV5-6 with TRBJ2-6, with D uncertain. This CDR3 region has 14 residues. Germline V CDR1 and CDR2: SGHDT, YYEEEE. V dropped 2 bases and J dropped 1 base, with 4 bases sitting between them. The CDR3 DNA is TGTGCCAGCAGCTTTCTGTCTGGGGCCAACGTCCTGACTTTC. This translates into CASSFLSGANVLTF.

The CDR3 DNA is TGTGCCAGCAAGACCCAGCTACTCTACGAGCAGTACTTC. Translation: CASKTQLLYEQYF. The rearrangement joins TRBV28 to TRBJ2-7; D unresolved. CDR1 MDHEN and CDR2 SYDVKM come from the germline V gene. Trimming took off 7 bases at V and 3 bases at J, with 13 bases between the two ends. The CDR3 spans 13 residues.

The V and J genes are TRBV4-2 and TRBJ1-2; D ambiguous. The V gene's germline CDR1 is LGHNA and CDR2 YNFKEQ. V was clipped by 3 bases and J by 0 bases, with 14 bases between them. This CDR3 has 16 residues. Here the CDR3 reads CASSHPPGGTNYGYTF. DNA of the CDR3: TGTGCCAGCAGCCATCCACCGGGAGGGACTAACTATGGCTACACCTTC.

A few counts support this clonotype. The chain joins TRBV11-3 to TRBJ2-7, with D tentatively TRBD1 or TRBD2 (5 bases each). V was clipped by 4 bases and J by 4 bases, with 17 bases between them. CDR1 is SGHNT and CDR2 is YENEEA in the germline V gene. This CDR3 contains 15 residues. The CDR3 loop is CASSYTGTGPYEQYF. The CDR3 DNA follows: TGTGCCAGCAGCTACACCGGGACCGGTCCTTACGAGCAGTACTTC.